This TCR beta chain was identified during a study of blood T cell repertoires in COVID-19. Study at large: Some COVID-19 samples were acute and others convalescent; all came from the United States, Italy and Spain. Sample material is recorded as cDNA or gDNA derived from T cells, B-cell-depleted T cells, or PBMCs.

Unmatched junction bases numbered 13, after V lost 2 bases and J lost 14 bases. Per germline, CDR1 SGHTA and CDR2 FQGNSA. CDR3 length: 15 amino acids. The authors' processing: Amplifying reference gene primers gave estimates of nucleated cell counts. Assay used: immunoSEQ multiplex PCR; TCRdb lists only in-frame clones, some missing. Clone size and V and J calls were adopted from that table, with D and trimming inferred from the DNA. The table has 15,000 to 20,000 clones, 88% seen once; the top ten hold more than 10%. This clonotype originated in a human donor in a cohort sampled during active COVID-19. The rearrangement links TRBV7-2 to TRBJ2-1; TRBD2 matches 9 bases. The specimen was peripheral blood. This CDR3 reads CASSLNRQPSGEEFF. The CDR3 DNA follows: TGTGCCAGCAGCTTAAATCGGCAGCCTAGCGGGGAGGAGTTCTTC.